This is a list of T cell receptor beta chains from one sample in a study of T-cell memory formation after mild COVID-19. Each CDR3 protein is one row after TCRdb ran MiXCR on the 5' RACE reads. The sample consists of over 45,000 distinct CDR3 sequences, roughly a tenth of them appearing once. Sequenced material: PBMCs or a T cell subset sorted from them (not recorded which). These receptors came from an adult woman who had mild COVID-19 (a few samples of this study predate the infection). Cell type and time point are not known. Both conserved end residues are part of each CDR3. The D gene is left open where the match is weak. A row's size may be missing; if present it is once, few, many or a size class.

- | few | 12 | TRBJ2-2 | TRBV11-3 | TGTGCCAGCAGCCCGCTGGGCGGGGAGCTGTTTTTT | CASSPLGGELFF
TRBD1 | - | 13 | TRBJ2-7 | TRBV20-1 | TGCAGTGCTTGGGGACAGGGGACCTACGAGCAGTACTTC | CSAWGQGTYEQYF
- | few | 16 | TRBJ1-1 | TRBV5-1 | TGCGCCAGCAGCTCCACCCGGGACACACTCAACACTGAAGCTTTCTTT | CASSSTRDTLNTEAFF
- | - | 15 | TRBJ1-4 | TRBV3-1 | TGTGCCAGCAGCCAGGGGATAGGAGGGTATGAAAAACTGTTTTTT | CASSQGIGGYEKLFF
TRBD1 | - | 13 | TRBJ1-2 | TRBV20-1 | TGCAGTGCTAGAAACAGGGGGCAAGATGGCTACACCTTC | CSARNRGQDGYTF
- | few | 16 | TRBJ2-3 | TRBV21-1 | TGTGCCAGCAGCAAGGGTAGCCCGAGAGGCACAGATACGCAGTATTTT | CASSKGSPRGTDTQYF
- | many | 16 | TRBJ2-2 | TRBV5-1 | TGCGCCAGCAGCTCTACTAGTTCTGGCATCACCGGGGAGCTGTTTTTT | CASSSTSSGITGELFF
- | many | 15 | TRBJ2-2 | TRBV4-2 | TGTGCCAGCAGCCACCAGGAACGACAAACCGGGGAGCTGTTTTTT | CASSHQERQTGELFF
- | - | 15 | TRBJ2-7 | TRBV20-1 | TGCAGTGCTCCTACACATCGGACAAACTCCTACGAGCAGTACTTC | CSAPTHRTNSYEQYF
TRBD2 | once | 17 | TRBJ2-7 | TRBV7-8 | TGTGCCAGCAGCCTCGGGTCTGGAGGACTAGCGTCCTACGAGCAGTACTTC | CASSLGSGGLASYEQYF
- | few | 14 | TRBJ2-3 | TRBV20-1 | TGCAGTGCTAGAGATTCGAACGGCACAGATACGCAGTATTTT | CSARDSNGTDTQYF
- | many | 14 | TRBJ1-2 | TRBV20-1 | TGCAGTGCTAGTCCCCAGGACGGCCTCTATGGCTACACCTTC | CSASPQDGLYGYTF
TRBD2 | few | 14 | TRBJ2-1 | TRBV5-1 | TGCGCCAGCGGACTAGCGGGAGTAGGTAATGAGCAGTTCTTC | CASGLAGVGNEQFF
- | - | 13 | TRBJ1-1 | TRBV5-1 | TGCGCCAGCAGCTTGGATCAGGGTATTTCGGCTTTCTTT | CASSLDQGISAFF
TRBD2 | - | 16 | TRBJ2-1 | TRBV12-3/TRBV12-4 | TGTGCCAGCAGCTACCTCCTGACTAGCGGGAGTGATGAGCAGTTCTTC | CASSYLLTSGSDEQFF
TRBD1 | - | 16 | TRBJ1-2 | TRBV4-3 | TGCGCCAGCAGCCAAGATCTGAGACAGGGGTTTGGTGGCTACACCTTC | CASSQDLRQGFGGYTF
- | - | 16 | TRBJ2-5 | TRBV5-5 | TGTGCCAGCAGCTTCGGCAGGGGACCCACACAAGAGACCCAGTACTTC | CASSFGRGPTQETQYF
TRBD2 | many | 15 | TRBJ2-1 | TRBV7-2 | TGTGCCAGCAGCTTAGGACTAGCGGGGGGCAATGAGCAGTTCTTC | CASSLGLAGGNEQFF
- | - | 13 | TRBJ1-1 | TRBV5-6 | TGTGCCAGCAGCTGGGGGGTGAACACTGAAGCTTTCTTT | CASSWGVNTEAFF
- | many | 17 | TRBJ2-4 | TRBV7-9 | TGTGCCAGCTCGCGGAGCGGAGGGCCCGACGTTGTGGACATTCAGTACTTC | CASSRSGGPDVVDIQYF
- | - | 16 | TRBJ1-6 | TRBV30 | TGTGCCTGGAGTGTTCAGGTTATTGGAAATAATTCACCCCTCCACTTT | CAWSVQVIGNNSPLHF
- | - | 15 | TRBJ2-5 | TRBV11-3 | TGTGCCAGCAGCTTAGGGGCGCAGCCCCAAGAGACCCAGTACTTC | CASSLGAQPQETQYF
TRBD1 | - | 16 | TRBJ1-5 | TRBV6-1 | TGTGCCAGCAGTGAAAAGACAGGGCTCAGCAATCAGCCCCAGCATTTT | CASSEKTGLSNQPQHF
TRBD1 | - | 12 | TRBJ1-2 | TRBV10-3 | TGTGCCATCAGTCAGGACAGGGGTGGCTACACCTTC | CAISQDRGGYTF
TRBD2 | few | 15 | TRBJ2-2 | TRBV5-1 | TGCGCCAGCAGCTTGGCTAGCGGGAGTTCCGGGGAGCTGTTTTTT | CASSLASGSSGELFF
TRBD1 | once | 14 | TRBJ1-2 | TRBV12-3/TRBV12-4 | TGTGCCAGCACCACCGGAACAGGGGGAGAAGGCTACACCTTC | CASTTGTGGEGYTF
- | - | 15 | TRBJ1-2 | TRBV4-1 | TGCGCCAGCAGCCAAGATTTTCAGGGAAACTATGGCTACACCTTC | CASSQDFQGNYGYTF
- | few | 12 | TRBJ1-1 | TRBV25-1 | TGTGCCAGCAGTGAACTTAAAACCGGGGCTTTCTTT | CASSELKTGAFF
- | - | 13 | TRBJ2-5 | TRBV7-3 | TGTGCCAGCAGCCCAGGGCCTCGGGAGACCCAGTACTTC | CASSPGPRETQYF